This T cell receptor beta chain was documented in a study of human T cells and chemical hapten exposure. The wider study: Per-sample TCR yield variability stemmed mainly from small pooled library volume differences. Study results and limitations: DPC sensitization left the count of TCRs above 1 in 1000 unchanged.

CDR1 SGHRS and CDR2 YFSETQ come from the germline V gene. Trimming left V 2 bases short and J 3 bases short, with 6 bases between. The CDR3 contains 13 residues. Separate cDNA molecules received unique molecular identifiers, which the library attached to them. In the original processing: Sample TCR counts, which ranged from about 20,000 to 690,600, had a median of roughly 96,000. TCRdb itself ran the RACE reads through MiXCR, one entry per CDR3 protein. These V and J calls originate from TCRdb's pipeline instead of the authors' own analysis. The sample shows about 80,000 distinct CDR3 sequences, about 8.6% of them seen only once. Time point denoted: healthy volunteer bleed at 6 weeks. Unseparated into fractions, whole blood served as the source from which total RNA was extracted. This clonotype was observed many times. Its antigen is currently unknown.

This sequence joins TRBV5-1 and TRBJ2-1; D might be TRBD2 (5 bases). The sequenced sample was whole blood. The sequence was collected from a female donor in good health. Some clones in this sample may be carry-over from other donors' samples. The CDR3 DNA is TGCGCCAGCAGCTTCCGGGACTACAATGAGCAGTTCTTC. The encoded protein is CASSFRDYNEQFF.